The following is a T cell receptor beta chain sequence with its context. Libraries were prepared by immunoSEQ multiplex PCR; TCRdb keeps only in-frame clonotypes and omits some of them. The table lists tens of thousands of clones, 89% of them singletons. These data belong to a study of T cell changes during pregnancy in multiple sclerosis. This CDR3 region has 14 residues. J gave up 0 bases and V 7 bases, and 5 bases lay outside the gene matches. Germline values: CDR1 LNHDA, CDR2 SQIVND (reference sequence). This TCR came from a female donor with multiple sclerosis, enrolled in a pregnancy study. The material was CD8+ T cells from peripheral blood mononuclear cells, obtained in the second trimester of pregnancy. The chain recombines TRBV19 with TRBJ2-7; TRBD1 aligns across 8 bases. In nucleotides, the CDR3 is TGTGCCAGTAAGGACAGGGCCTACTCCTACGAGCAGTACTTC. Amino acid sequence: CASKDRAYSYEQYF.